This entry lists 8 T cell receptor beta chains sequenced from one sample in a study of blood T cell repertoires in COVID-19. Assay used: immunoSEQ multiplex PCR; TCRdb lists only in-frame clones, some missing. The table shows about 170,000 clones, with roughly 90% occurring only once. The sample was peripheral blood. The receptors stem from a man aged 25-45 years with COVID-19, enrolled during active disease.

This clone was detected a few times. This chain uses TRBV21-1 with TRBJ1-5; the DNA was not used to check the table's D call, TRBD1. TRBV21-1 is a known pseudogene. CDR3 length equals 16 residues. The CDR3 protein is CASSAQGRPSEQPQHF. CDR3 in DNA: TGTGCCAGCAGCGCTCAGGGGCGTCCGAGCGAGCAGCCCCAGCATTTT.

Notes on this clone: At one of its ends the junction is not consistent with the germline gene, which may arise from a read error. This rearrangement joins TRBV7-9 to TRBJ1-4; weak D call: TRBD1 (6 bases). Germline V gives CDR1 SEHNR, CDR2 FQNEAQ (reference sequence). The CDR3 covers 12 residues. DNA for the CDR3: TGTGCCAGCAGTTTTCCGGGGGGGCAACTCTCTTTT. Translation gives CASSFPGGQLSF. Using reference TRBV7-9 and TRBJ1-4 for the parts outside the CDR3, the full variable domain is DTGVSQNPRHKITKRGQNVTFRCDPISEHNRLYWYRQTLGQGPEFLTYFQNEAQLEKSRLLSDRFSAERPKGSFSTLEIQRTEQGDSAMYLCASSFPGGQLSFGSGTQLSVL.

The chain combines TRBV7-9 with TRBJ2-5, with 8 bases fitting TRBD1. The CDR3 totals 15 residues. The germline V gene encodes CDR1 SEHNR and CDR2 FQNEAQ (reference sequence). The V and J ends lost 5 bases and 6 bases, in that order; junction bases with no gene match: 11. This chain's CDR3 is CASSPRGTGIQTQYF. The CDR3 nucleotides read TGTGCCAGCAGCCCACGCGGGACAGGAATACAGACCCAGTACTTC.

This clone was recorded a few times. The chain has TRBV28 and TRBJ1-4; no definite D call. This CDR3 has 11 amino acids. Looked up from germline, CDR1 is MDHEN and CDR2 is SYDVKM. V lost 5 bases and J 7 bases, leaving 5 bases between the germline ends. CDR3: CASSNTEKLFF. Written as DNA, the CDR3 is TGTGCCAGCAGTAACACTGAAAAACTGTTTTTT. Full variable domain (outside the CDR3, taken from reference TRBV28 and TRBJ1-4): DVKVTQSSRYLVKRTGEKVFLECVQDMDHENMFWYRQDPGLGLRLIYFSYDVKMKEKGDIPEGYSVSREKKERFSLILESASTNQTSMYLCASSNTEKLFFGSGTQLSVL.

This clone was seen a handful of times. The chain recombines TRBV29-1 with TRBJ2-7; TRBD1 matches at 12 bases. Germline lookup yields CDR1 SQVTM and CDR2 ANQGSEA. There are 16 residues in the CDR3. With 5 bases clipped from V and 2 bases from J, the junction kept 10 bases outside the gene matches. The CDR3 nucleotides are TGCAGCGTTCTAGGGGACAGGGGGCGCGGCCCCTACGAGCAGTACTTC. Translated, it gives CSVLGDRGRGPYEQYF.

This chain uses TRBV29-1 with TRBJ2-6; TRBD1 agrees at 10 bases. Germline CDR1 is SQVTM and CDR2 is ANQGSEA. CDR3 length: 15 amino acids. After removal of 5 bases from V and 3 bases from J, the junction contained 4 bases not matched to a gene. The CDR3 here is CSVRTGGYGANVLTF. DNA of the CDR3: TGCAGCGTTAGGACAGGGGGGTATGGGGCCAACGTCCTGACTTTC.

V usage is TRBV28 and J usage is TRBJ1-5; D is possibly TRBD1 (6 bases). V dropped 11 bases and J dropped 0 bases, with 20 bases sitting between them. Germline V gives CDR1 MDHEN, CDR2 SYDVKM. The CDR3 spans 16 residues. The CDR3, as DNA: TGTGCCTACCGTTTCTGGGGGCGGTATAGCAATCAGCCCCAGCATTTT. Its translation: CAYRFWGRYSNQPQHF.

This chain joins TRBV7-2 and TRBJ1-2, with 9 bases aligning to TRBD1. CDR3 length: 15 residues. Germline V gene data show CDR1 as SGHTA and CDR2 as FQGNSA. J gave up 4 bases and V 6 bases, and 9 bases lay outside the gene matches. The CDR3 here is CASRATGGIGYGYTF. The DNA of the CDR3 is TGTGCCAGCAGAGCTACAGGGGGCATAGGCTATGGCTACACCTTC.